This passage covers 5 T cell receptor beta chains from one sample sequenced in a study of blood T cells in healthy people across ages. Next came a second PCR, run for roughly 6 to 11 cycles, which used a sample-barcoded 5' primer along with a J-beta primer mix. TCRdb fed the 5' RACE reads into MiXCR, producing one record per CDR3 protein. The table includes 800,000 to 950,000 distinct CDR3 sequences, 25% to 35% detected once. This sample was also put to use in a study of T cells of mothers and their children.

The sequenced sample consisted of blood. These receptors came from a woman aged 40-49 years in good health.

The chain couples TRBV28 to TRBJ2-7, with a possible D match to TRBD2 (6 bases). The V gene lost 7 bases and the J gene lost 4 bases, with 11 bases spanning the gap. Germline CDR1 is MDHEN and CDR2 is SYDVKM. The CDR3 covers 12 residues. The CDR3 loop reads CASTEEGYEQYF. The CDR3 DNA reads as TGTGCCAGCACTGAGGAGGGTTACGAGCAGTACTTC. Variable domain in full (rest from reference TRBV28 and TRBJ2-7): DVKVTQSSRYLVKRTGEKVFLECVQDMDHENMFWYRQDPGLGLRLIYFSYDVKMKEKGDIPEGYSVSREKKERFSLILESASTNQTSMYLCASTEEGYEQYFGPGTRLTVT.

This clonotype was seen a handful of times. One base away lies a much larger clone, so this may be a sequencing read error. The chain joins TRBV7-2 to TRBJ1-2, with a weak D call TRBD1 (6 bases). Germline V gene lookup returns CDR1 SGHTA and CDR2 FQGNSA. The CDR3 spans 15 residues. The CDR3 DNA reads TGTGCCGGCAGCTTCGTCGAGCGGGCAGGGGTCGGCTACACCTTC. The encoded protein is CAGSFVERAGVGYTF. The full variable domain, with the rest looked up from reference TRBV7-2 and TRBJ1-2, is GAGVSQSPSNKVTEKGKDVELRCDPISGHTALYWYRQSLGQGLEFLIYFQGNSAPDKSGLPSDRFSAERTGGSVSTLTIQRTQQEDSAVYLCAGSFVERAGVGYTFGSGTRLTVV.

This clonotype has more than one count but fewer than ten. The chain couples TRBV11-2 to TRBJ1-6; possibly TRBD1 for D (5 bases). Trimming left V 4 bases short and J 8 bases short, with 21 bases between. The CDR3 covers 17 residues. Per germline, CDR1 SGHAT and CDR2 FQNNGV. Here the CDR3 reads CASSSSYPTRGYSPLHF. The CDR3 nucleotides are TGTGCCAGCAGCTCCTCCTACCCAACAAGGGGTTATTCACCCCTCCACTTT.

The chain uses TRBV4-2 and TRBJ2-1, with D perhaps being TRBD1 or TRBD2 (6 bases each). Germline-derived CDR1 and CDR2 are LGHNA and YNFKEQ. V lost 4 bases to trimming and J lost 3 bases, with 13 bases between them. The CDR3 runs to 15 residues. This CDR3 is CASSPHGGLYNEQFF. As DNA, the CDR3 is TGTGCCAGCAGCCCCCACGGGGGCCTCTACAATGAGCAGTTCTTC.

This clonotype was seen repeatedly, ten times or more. The rearrangement links TRBV7-9 to TRBJ2-1, with D possibly being TRBD2 (5 bases). This CDR3 has 15 residues. V was pared by 4 bases and J by 0 bases, with 10 bases between. Germline CDR1 and CDR2: SEHNR and FQNEAQ (reference sequence). CDR3 nucleotide sequence: TGTGCCAGCAGCTCCCCGGACTTCTCCTACAATGAGCAGTTCTTC. Residues: CASSSPDFSYNEQFF.